The 8 T cell receptor beta chains in this list originate from one sample, sequenced in a study of cytomegalovirus exposure and HLA in healthy donors. Both 60 Vbeta primers and 13 Jbeta primers went into the PCR. The protocol was immunoSEQ multiplex PCR, while the TCRdb copy is restricted to in-frame clones and leaves out a portion. The table records 150,000 to 200,000 clones, more than 60% of them present only once. Sample: PBMCs. These receptors were taken from a woman aged 25 to 39 in good health and CMV-seropositive.

The rearrangement uses TRBV15 and TRBJ2-3; maybe TRBD1 (6 bases). The CDR3 length is 15 residues. V was shortened by 1 base and J by 2 bases, with 10 bases between the two germline ends. Germline V lookup: CDR1 LNHNV, CDR2 YYDKDF (reference sequence). The CDR3: CATSRVGTNTDTQYF. The CDR3 nucleotides are TGTGCCACCAGCAGAGTTGGGACAAACACAGATACGCAGTATTTT.

This clone has a handful of counts. The chain has TRBV9 and TRBJ2-2; 7 nucleotides align to TRBD2. Germline CDR1 SGDLS, CDR2 YYNGEE. CDR3 length: 17 residues. V gave up 0 bases and J gave up 4 bases; unmatched junction bases: 9. The CDR3 loop reads CASSVGGGGPFTGELFF. The CDR3 nucleotides read TGTGCCAGCAGCGTAGGGGGGGGAGGGCCCTTCACCGGGGAGCTGTTTTTT.

This clone turned up a few times. The chain's CDR3 is CASSPGQGEYNEQFF. The DNA of the CDR3 is TGTGCCAGCAGCCCGGGACAGGGGGAATACAATGAGCAGTTCTTC. This chain connects TRBV2 to TRBJ2-1, with TRBD1 identical over 11 bases. The J segment lost 4 bases and the V segment lost 6 bases, leaving 5 bases of the junction unmatched. The CDR3 consists of 15 residues. The germline gives CDR1 SNHLY, CDR2 FYNNEI.

This sequence joins TRBV30 and TRBJ1-2, with 10 bases that match TRBD1. This CDR3 is built from 13 residues. Per the germline V gene, CDR1 is GTSNPN and CDR2 is SVGIG (reference sequence). V lost 7 bases to trimming and J lost 2 bases; unmatched junction nucleotides: 4. CDR3 loop: CASSTGGNYGYTF. DNA for the CDR3: TGTGCCTCTTCGACAGGGGGCAACTATGGCTACACCTTC. Together with reference TRBV30 and TRBJ1-2, the CDR3 gives the full variable domain: SQTIHQWPATLVQPVGSPLSLECTVEGTSNPNLYWYRQAAGRGLQLLFYSVGIGQISSEVPQNLSASRPQDRQFILSSKKLLLSDSGFYLCASSTGGNYGYTFGSGTRLTVV.

This chain uses TRBV6-5 with TRBJ1-4; D remains unclear. Germline V CDR1 and CDR2: MNHEY, SVGAGI. This CDR3 spans 15 amino acids. The ends were cut back, 2 bases at V and 4 bases at J, with 11 bases in the middle. The DNA of the CDR3 is TGTGCCAGCAGTTACACTGGAGGCGGTAATGAAAAACTGTTTTTT. Translated, it gives CASSYTGGGNEKLFF.

The J gene is TRBJ2-1, the V gene TRBV6-1, with 11 bases fitting TRBD2. V lost 6 bases, J lost 6 bases, and 4 bases stayed unmatched. Per the germline V gene, CDR1 is MNHNS and CDR2 is SASEGT. This CDR3 has 14 amino acids. DNA of the CDR3: TGTGCCAGCAGACTAGCGGGAGATACCAATGAGCAGTTCTTC. Amino acid sequence: CASRLAGDTNEQFF.

The genes are TRBV7-2 and TRBJ2-3; TRBD2 agrees at 9 bases. Germline-derived CDR1 and CDR2 are SGHTA and FQGNSA. Losses at the gene ends were 7 bases for V and 3 bases for J; bases not matched to a gene: 11. The CDR3 is 16 residues long. The CDR3 nucleotides read TGTGCCAGCACCTTCGGGCTACTAGCGGGTACAGATACGCAGTATTTT. Its protein is CASTFGLLAGTDTQYF.

The V and J genes are TRBV11-1 and TRBJ1-2, with TRBD1 as a possible D gene (5 bases). CDR3 length: 14 amino acids. CDR1 SGHAT and CDR2 FQDESV come from the germline V gene (reference sequence). V was shortened by 5 bases and J by 5 bases, with 15 bases between the two germline ends. CDR3 in amino acids: CASSQGATFYGYTF. As DNA, the CDR3 is TGTGCCAGCAGCCAAGGGGCCACATTTTATGGCTACACCTTC.